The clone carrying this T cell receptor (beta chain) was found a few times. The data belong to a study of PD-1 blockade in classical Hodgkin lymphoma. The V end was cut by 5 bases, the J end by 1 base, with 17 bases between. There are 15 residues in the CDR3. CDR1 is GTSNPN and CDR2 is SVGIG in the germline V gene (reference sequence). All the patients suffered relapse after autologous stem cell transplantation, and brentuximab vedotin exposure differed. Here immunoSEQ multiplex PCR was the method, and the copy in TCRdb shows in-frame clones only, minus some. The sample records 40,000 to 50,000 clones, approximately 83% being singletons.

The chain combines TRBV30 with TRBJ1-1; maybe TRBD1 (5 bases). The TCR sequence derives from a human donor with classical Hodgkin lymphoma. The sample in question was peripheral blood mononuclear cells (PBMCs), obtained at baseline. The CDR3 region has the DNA TGTGCCTGGGTCCGGGGCCCTGGAGGGAACACTGAAGCTTTCTTT. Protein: CAWVRGPGGNTEAFF.